The clone carrying this TCR beta chain was observed many times. Its antigen is still unknown. This record comes from a study of T cell repertoires in cytomegalovirus infection. TCRdb re-derived calls from the reads in MiXCR, one entry per CDR3 protein. Of some 940,000 distinct CDR3 sequences in the sample, roughly 30% are singletons; the top ten hold around 15%. The CDR3 runs 17 residues. Germline lookup yields CDR1 SEHNR and CDR2 FQNEAQ (reference sequence). Trimming stripped 0 bases from V and 2 bases from J, with 15 bases between. The rearrangement uses TRBV7-9 and TRBJ2-3; maybe TRBD1 (6 bases). The material was cultured CD8+ T cells from PBMCs, obtained from culture after CMV antigen stimulation. The sequence was obtained from a human donor in good health (CMV status not recorded). Some clones in this sample may be carry-over from other donors' samples. The CDR3 nucleotides are TGTGCCAGCAGCTTAGCCGTACGGCAGGGGCCCACAGATACGCAGTATTTT. It translates to CASSLAVRQGPTDTQYF.